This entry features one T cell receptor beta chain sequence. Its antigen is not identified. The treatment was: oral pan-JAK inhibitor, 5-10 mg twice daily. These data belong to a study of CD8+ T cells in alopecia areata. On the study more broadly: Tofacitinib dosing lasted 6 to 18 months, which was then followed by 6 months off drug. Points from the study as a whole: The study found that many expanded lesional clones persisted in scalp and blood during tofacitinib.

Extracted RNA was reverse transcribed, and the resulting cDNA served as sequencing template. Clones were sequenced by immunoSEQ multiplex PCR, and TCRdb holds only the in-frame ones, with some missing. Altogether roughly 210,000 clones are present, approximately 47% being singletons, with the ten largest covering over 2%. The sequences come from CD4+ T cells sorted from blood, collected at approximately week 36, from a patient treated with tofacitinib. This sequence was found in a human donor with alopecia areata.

CDR3 residues: CASSSRLAPTGELFF. The CDR3 bases are TGTGCCAGTAGCTCGAGACTAGCCCCGACCGGGGAGCTGTTTTTT. V usage is TRBV19 and J usage is TRBJ2-2; TRBD2 aligns across 7 bases. CDR1 is LNHDA and CDR2 is SQIVND in the germline V gene (reference sequence). This CDR3 has 15 amino acids. J lost 5 bases, V lost 6 bases, and 9 bases had no gene match.